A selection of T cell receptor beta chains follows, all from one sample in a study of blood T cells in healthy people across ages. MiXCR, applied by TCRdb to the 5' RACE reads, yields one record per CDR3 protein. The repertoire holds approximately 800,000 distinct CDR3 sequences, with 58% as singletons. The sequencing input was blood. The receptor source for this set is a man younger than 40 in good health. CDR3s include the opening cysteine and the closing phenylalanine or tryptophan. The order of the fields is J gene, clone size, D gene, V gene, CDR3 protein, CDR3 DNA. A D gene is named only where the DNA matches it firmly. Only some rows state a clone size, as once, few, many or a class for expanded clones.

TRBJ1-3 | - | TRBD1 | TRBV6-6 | CATSRTGSASGNTIYF | TGTGCCACCTCGCGGACAGGGTCGGCCTCTGGAAACACCATATATTTT
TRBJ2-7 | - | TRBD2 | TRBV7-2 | CASSVGGGVHNEQYF | TGTGCCAGCAGCGTGGGCGGGGGGGTCCACAATGAGCAGTACTTC
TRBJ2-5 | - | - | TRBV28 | CASSSLGTGQFGQYF | TGTGCCAGCAGCTCCCTAGGGACTGGCCAATTCGGGCAGTACTTC
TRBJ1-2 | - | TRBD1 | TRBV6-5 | CASKLGQNLNYGYTF | TGTGCCAGCAAACTGGGACAGAATCTTAACTATGGCTACACCTTC
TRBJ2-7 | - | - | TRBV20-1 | CSADSREYYEQYF | TGCAGTGCTGACTCCCGGGAGTATTACGAGCAGTACTTC
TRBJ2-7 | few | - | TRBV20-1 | CSAPIGTYEQYF | TGCAGTGCTCCTATTGGGACCTACGAGCAGTACTTC
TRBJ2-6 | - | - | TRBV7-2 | CASTPETGANVLTF | TGTGCCAGCACCCCCGAGACTGGGGCCAACGTCCTGACTTTC
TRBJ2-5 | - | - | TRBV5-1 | CASSLGAIGETQYF | TGCGCCAGCAGCTTGGGAGCGATCGGAGAGACCCAGTACTTC
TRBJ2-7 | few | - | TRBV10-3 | CAISESKRGRSEQYF | TGTGCCATCAGTGAGTCGAAGAGGGGTAGGAGCGAGCAGTACTTC
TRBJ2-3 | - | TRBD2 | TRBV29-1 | CSVSGGAQPSTDTQYF | TGCAGCGTCAGCGGGGGAGCACAACCTAGCACAGATACGCAGTATTTT
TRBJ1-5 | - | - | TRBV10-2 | CASSELAGSNQPQHF | TGCGCCAGCAGTGAGTTAGCAGGGAGCAATCAGCCCCAGCATTTT
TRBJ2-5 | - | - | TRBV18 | CASSLGADTRETQYF | TGTGCCAGCTCACTGGGAGCAGATACCCGGGAGACCCAGTACTTC
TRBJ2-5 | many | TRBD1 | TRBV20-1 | CSAPDREETQYF | TGCAGTGCCCCGGACAGGGAAGAGACCCAGTACTTC
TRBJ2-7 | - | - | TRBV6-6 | CASSYSLEVPSYEQYF | TGTGCCAGCAGTTATTCGCTAGAGGTGCCCTCCTACGAGCAGTACTTC
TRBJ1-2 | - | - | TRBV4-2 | CASSQEGYYGYTF | TGTGCCAGCAGCCAAGAAGGATATTACGGCTACACCTTC
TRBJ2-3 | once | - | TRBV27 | CASSPTSWLDTQYF | TGTGCCAGCAGTCCTACTAGCTGGCTGGATACGCAGTATTTT
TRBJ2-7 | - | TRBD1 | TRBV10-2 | CASRQGAVYEQYF | TGCGCCAGCAGACAGGGGGCTGTCTACGAGCAGTACTTC
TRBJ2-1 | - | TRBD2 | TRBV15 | CATSSASGGSYNEQFF | TGTGCCACCAGCAGTGCAAGCGGGGGGTCCTACAATGAGCAGTTCTTC
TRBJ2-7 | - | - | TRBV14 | CASSQDRSSLYEQYF | TGTGCCAGCAGCCAAGATCGTAGCAGCCTCTACGAGCAGTACTTC
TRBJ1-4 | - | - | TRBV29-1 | CSVEENEKLFF | TGCAGCGTTGAGGAGAATGAAAAACTGTTTTTT
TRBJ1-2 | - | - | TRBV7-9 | CASSLAAGLGGYTF | TGTGCCAGCAGCTTAGCGGCCGGGCTGGGTGGCTACACCTTC
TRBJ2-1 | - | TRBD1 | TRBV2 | CASRDEGAWDNEQFF | TGTGCCAGCAGGGACGAGGGGGCGTGGGACAATGAGCAGTTCTTC
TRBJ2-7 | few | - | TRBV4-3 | CASSQGGSGVYEQYF | TGCGCCAGCAGCCAAGGGGGGAGCGGTGTCTACGAGCAGTACTTC
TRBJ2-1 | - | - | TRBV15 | CATSSGHLPRNEQFF | TGTGCCACCAGCAGCGGGCATCTGCCCCGAAATGAGCAGTTCTTC
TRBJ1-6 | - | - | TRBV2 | CASNRVGSPLHF | TGTGCCTCCAACAGGGTTGGGTCACCCCTCCACTTT
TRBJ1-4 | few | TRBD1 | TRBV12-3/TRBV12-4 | CASSPRTGERKLFF | TGTGCCAGCAGTCCCCGGACAGGGGAGAGAAAACTGTTTTTT
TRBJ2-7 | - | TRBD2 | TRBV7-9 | CASSILAGGSNEQYF | TGTGCCAGCAGCATACTAGCGGGAGGGTCCAACGAGCAGTACTTC
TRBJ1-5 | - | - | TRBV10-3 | CAISESGTRNQPQHF | TGTGCCATCAGCGAATCCGGGACACGGAATCAGCCCCAGCATTTT
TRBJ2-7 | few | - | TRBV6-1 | CASSTSAYEQYF | TGTGCCAGCAGCACAAGTGCGTACGAGCAGTACTTC
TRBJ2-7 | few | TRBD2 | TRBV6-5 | CASSYPQGLAVYPYEQYF | TGTGCCAGCAGTTATCCACAAGGACTAGCGGTATATCCCTACGAGCAGTACTTC
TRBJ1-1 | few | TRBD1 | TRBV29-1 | CSVTPGQGNTEAFF | TGCAGCGTTACTCCGGGACAGGGGAACACTGAAGCTTTCTTT
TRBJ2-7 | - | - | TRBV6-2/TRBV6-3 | CASSRGGYSYEQYF | TGTGCCAGCAGCCGCGGAGGGTATTCCTACGAGCAGTACTTC
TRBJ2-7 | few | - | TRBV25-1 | CASSVSSEQYF | TGTGCCAGCAGTGTATCATCCGAGCAGTACTTC
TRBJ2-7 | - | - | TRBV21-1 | CASETGPRENEQYF | TGTGCCAGCGAGACAGGGCCGCGGGAGAACGAGCAGTACTTC
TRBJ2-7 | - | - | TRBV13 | CASGLGGGRTYNEQYF | TGTGCCAGCGGCTTAGGAGGGGGGAGAACCTACAATGAGCAGTACTTC
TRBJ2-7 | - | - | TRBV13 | CASSYRRGYEQYF | TGTGCCAGCAGCTATCGGAGGGGCTACGAGCAGTACTTC
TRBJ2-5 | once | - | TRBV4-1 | CASSQGQGYMETQYF | TGCGCCAGCAGCCAAGGGCAGGGTTATATGGAGACCCAGTACTTC